This TCR beta chain was captured in a study of blood T cell repertoires in COVID-19. Study in general: The United States, Italy and Spain supplied acute and convalescent COVID-19 samples. In each case, the material was cDNA or gDNA derived from T cells, B-cell-depleted T cells, or PBMCs.

Authors' data handling: Reference gene primer amplification in the assay estimated nucleated cell counts. Sequencing used immunoSEQ multiplex PCR; TCRdb keeps in-frame clones, though not all of them. V and J calls plus clone size are reproduced from that table; the DNA served to infer D and trimming. The data show hundreds of thousands of clones, approximately 83% seen once. The CDR3 sequence is 14 residues long. With 1 base clipped from V and 4 bases from J, the junction kept 1 base outside the gene matches. CDR1 and CDR2 from the germline V gene are LGHDT and YNNKEL (reference sequence). The clonotype was recovered from an elderly man with acute or convalescent COVID-19. Sequenced material: peripheral blood. V is TRBV3-1 (or the pseudogene TRBV3-2) and J is TRBJ2-3; 8 bases fit TRBD1. CDR3 in DNA: TGTGCCAGCAGCCAAGGACAGGGGCCAGATACGCAGTATTTT. As protein: CASSQGQGPDTQYF.